The 6 T cell receptor beta chains below were found in one sample sequenced in a study of shared clonotypes between healthy human individuals. The table came from immunoSEQ multiplex PCR; TCRdb's copy has only in-frame clones and leaves some out. The table lists a few million clones, more than 85% of them singletons. Sequencing used naive CD4+ T cells from PBMCs. Subset here: CD45RA+ positively selected. The origin of the receptors is a man younger than 30 in good health. Some clones in this sample may be carry-over from other donors' samples.

This chain joins TRBV4-1 and TRBJ1-4; D is undetermined. V gave up 3 bases and J gave up 1 base, with 15 bases separating them. CDR3 length equals 17 residues. The V gene's germline CDR1 is MGHRA and CDR2 YSYEKL. DNA of the CDR3: TGCGCCAGCAGCCAGACACTGGTAGGCCAAACTAATGAAAAACTGTTTTTT. Translation gives CASSQTLVGQTNEKLFF.

The J gene is TRBJ1-4, the V gene TRBV5-5, with TRBD1 matching over 12 bases. With 2 bases clipped from V and 6 bases from J, the junction kept 8 bases outside the gene matches. CDR1 and CDR2 (germline): SGHKS, YYEKEE (reference sequence). There are 17 residues in the CDR3. The CDR3 here is CASSFSRDRGPDEKLFF. The CDR3 DNA follows: TGTGCCAGCAGCTTTTCCCGGGACAGGGGGCCGGATGAAAAACTGTTTTTT.

The J gene is TRBJ2-1, the V gene TRBV4-3, with 11 positions matching TRBD2. CDR1 LGHNA and CDR2 YSLEER come from the germline V gene. V lost 4 bases, J lost 5 bases, and 4 bases stayed unmatched. The length of the CDR3 is 15 residues. The CDR3 protein is CASSPLSGRDNEQFF. The CDR3 DNA reads TGCGCCAGCAGCCCTCTTAGCGGGAGGGACAATGAGCAGTTCTTC.

With respect to this clone: This sample includes further DNA sequences coding for the same CDR3. This rearrangement joins TRBV6-5 to TRBJ1-1; no clear D. The CDR3 is made up of 15 amino acids. V shed 0 bases and J shed 0 bases, with 8 bases lying between them. The germline V gene encodes CDR1 MNHEY and CDR2 SVGAGI. CDR3 protein: CASSYSGLMNTEAFF. The CDR3 DNA sequence: TGTGCCAGCAGTTACTCAGGGTTAATGAACACTGAAGCTTTCTTT.

The chain recombines TRBV2 with TRBJ2-7; 9 nucleotides line up with TRBD2. This CDR3 has 15 amino acids. The V segment lost 6 bases and the J segment 0 bases; nucleotides outside the gene matches: 6. CDR1 is SNHLY and CDR2 is FYNNEI in the germline V gene. CDR3 amino acids: CASSLAGTRSYEQYF. The CDR3 DNA is TGTGCCAGCAGCCTAGCGGGAACCCGCTCCTACGAGCAGTACTTC.

On this clone: Other DNA sequences within the sample encode an identical CDR3. The chain has TRBV28 and TRBJ2-7; the D is unclear. Trimming removed 3 bases from V and 7 bases from J, with 10 bases in between. This CDR3 has 12 amino acids. Germline V lookup: CDR1 MDHEN, CDR2 SYDVKM. This CDR3 is CASSLVRNEQYF. DNA for the CDR3: TGTGCCAGCAGTTTGGTACGGAATGAGCAGTACTTC. Drawing the rest from reference TRBV28 and TRBJ2-7, the complete variable domain is DVKVTQSSRYLVKRTGEKVFLECVQDMDHENMFWYRQDPGLGLRLIYFSYDVKMKEKGDIPEGYSVSREKKERFSLILESASTNQTSMYLCASSLVRNEQYFGPGTRLTVT.